This is a list of T cell receptor beta chains from one sample in a study of CD8+CD57+ T cells in acquired aplastic anemia. TCRdb itself ran the reads through MiXCR, one entry per CDR3 protein. The top ten hold about 16% of the sample, which has about 190,000 distinct CDR3 sequences, roughly half seen once. The sample consisted of sorted CD4+, CD8+, or CD8+CD57+ T cells (not recorded which) from PBMCs. These receptors came from a human donor in good health, serving as a control. CDR3s leave out the opening cysteine and the closing phenylalanine or tryptophan.

v_gene	len	CDR3aa
TRBV7-3	12	ASSLTPDRYGYT
TRBV6-1	14	ASSDAGTGAGNTIY
TRBV6-2/TRBV6-3	13	ASGYRLRGDYGYT
TRBV20-1	10	SAKGRGDTQY
TRBV4-3	16	ASSQDTGAGGGTGELF
TRBV6-1	13	ASSERLAGAYEQY
TRBV11-2	12	ASSLGDRGHEQF
TRBV4-1	11	ASSQDRRREQY
TRBV7-6	12	ASRPGQGTDEQY
TRBV7-9	11	ASSFTADTEAF
TRBV20-1	13	SARSVVRGDYEQY
TRBV7-8	11	AIRGQGRTEAF